These T cell receptor beta chains were read from a single sample in a study of blood T cells in healthy people across ages. TCRdb redid the calling of the 5' RACE reads with MiXCR, one entry per CDR3 protein. The repertoire holds 800,000 to 950,000 distinct CDR3 sequences, with 48% as singletons. Material: blood. The receptors shown here come from a man aged 30 to 39 in good health. The CDR3 runs from the conserved cysteine through the conserved F or W. D genes are given only for firm matches. Size is stated for part of the rows, as once, few or many counts, or as a class when the clone is expanded.

J	D	size	V	DNA	CDR3
TRBJ2-1	NA	few	TRBV3-1	TGTGCCAGCAGCCAAGGGTATCAGTCCTACAATGAGCAGTTCTTC	CASSQGYQSYNEQFF
TRBJ2-7	TRBD2	NA	TRBV10-3	TGTGCCATCAGTGGACTGTCTAGCGGGGGGACCTGCGAGCAGTACTTC	CAISGLSSGGTCEQYF
TRBJ1-1	TRBD1	few	TRBV6-2/TRBV6-3	TGTGCCAGCAGTTACCTGACTGGGACAGGGTCCCATGCGACTGAAGCTTTCTTT	CASSYLTGTGSHATEAFF
TRBJ2-1	NA	NA	TRBV29-1	TGCAGCGTTGGATGGCCCCAGGGCAATGAGCAGTTCTTC	CSVGWPQGNEQFF
TRBJ2-7	NA	NA	TRBV20-1	TGCAGTGCTAGAGGTCCCCCTGGGGAGCGGAACTCCTACGAGCAGTACTTC	CSARGPPGERNSYEQYF
TRBJ2-2	NA	NA	TRBV25-1	TGTGCCGGCAGTGAATCGTTGGGGGTATCCGGGGAGCTGTTTTTT	CAGSESLGVSGELFF
TRBJ2-3	TRBD2	few	TRBV6-5	TGTGCCAGCAGTTATGCGGGGGGAGGCACAGATACGCAGTATTTT	CASSYAGGGTDTQYF
TRBJ2-7	NA	few	TRBV20-1	TGCAGTGCTAGAGATCGAGGGGAGACCTACGAGCAGTACTTC	CSARDRGETYEQYF
TRBJ1-1	NA	NA	TRBV29-1	TGCAGCGCGGGGGGGAGCATGAACACTGAAGCTTTCTTT	CSAGGSMNTEAFF
TRBJ2-3	TRBD2	NA	TRBV2	TGTGCCAGCAGTGTTAGCGGGGGGTATGCCACAGATACGCAGTATTTT	CASSVSGGYATDTQYF
TRBJ2-3	TRBD2	NA	TRBV4-2	TGTGCCAGCAGACAACTGGCGGGGGGCTCCACAGATACGCAGTATTTT	CASRQLAGGSTDTQYF
TRBJ1-5	NA	NA	TRBV20-1	TGCAGTGCTAGAGCCGGCGGTAGCAATCAGCCCCAGCATTTT	CSARAGGSNQPQHF
TRBJ2-1	TRBD2	NA	TRBV7-2	TGTGCCAGCAGTTGGAAGACTAGCGGTTACAATGAGCAGTTCTTC	CASSWKTSGYNEQFF
TRBJ2-1	NA	many	TRBV29-1	TGCAGCGTTGTTCTCGTCCCTTACAATGAGCAGTTCTTC	CSVVLVPYNEQFF
TRBJ1-6	TRBD1	NA	TRBV27	TGTGCCAGCAGGACAGGGGCGCGTAATTCACCCCTCCACTTT	CASRTGARNSPLHF
TRBJ2-2	NA	NA	TRBV10-3	TGTGCCATCAGTGGACAAAACACCGGGGAGCTGTTTTTT	CAISGQNTGELFF
TRBJ1-4	NA	NA	TRBV6-5	TGTGCCAGCAGTTACCAGGGGCCCGAAAAACTGTTTTTT	CASSYQGPEKLFF
TRBJ1-1	NA	NA	TRBV6-5	TGTGCCAGCAGGGAGGCTGACCGCATGAACACTGAAGCTTTCTTT	CASREADRMNTEAFF
TRBJ2-7	NA	NA	TRBV20-1	TGCAGTGCTATAGACCCCTACGAGCAGTACTTC	CSAIDPYEQYF
TRBJ2-1	NA	many	TRBV5-1	TGCGCCAGCAGCTGGGACGGGTCCTACAATGAGCAGTTCTTC	CASSWDGSYNEQFF
TRBJ2-5	NA	once	TRBV11-2	TGTGCCAGCAGCTTAGATCGTGGGGTTTACGAGACCCAGTACTTC	CASSLDRGVYETQYF
TRBJ1-3	NA	NA	TRBV9	TGTGCCAGCAGCGCGGCTGACAGGCCCATGGACACCATATATTTT	CASSAADRPMDTIYF
TRBJ2-3	NA	few	TRBV12-3/TRBV12-4	TGTGCCAGCAGCTTCCGGGACAGGGGGAGCGGACTAGCGGGGGATACGCAGTATTTT	CASSFRDRGSGLAGDTQYF